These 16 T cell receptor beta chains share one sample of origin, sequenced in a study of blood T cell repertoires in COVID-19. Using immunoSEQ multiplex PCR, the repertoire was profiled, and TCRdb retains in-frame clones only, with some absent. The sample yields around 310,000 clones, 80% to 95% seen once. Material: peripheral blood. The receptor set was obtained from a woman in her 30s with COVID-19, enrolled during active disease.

The CDR3 spells CASSQEWPSGLAIVEQFF. The DNA for the CDR3 is TGTGCCAGCAGCCAAGAATGGCCTAGTGGCTTGGCAATCGTTGAGCAGTTCTTC. The chain couples TRBV3-1 (or the pseudogene TRBV3-2) to TRBJ2-1; D unclear. The CDR3 has 18 amino acids. Trimming took off 0 bases at V and 9 bases at J, with 24 bases between the two ends. CDR1 is LGHDT, CDR2 YNNKEL, per germline (reference sequence).

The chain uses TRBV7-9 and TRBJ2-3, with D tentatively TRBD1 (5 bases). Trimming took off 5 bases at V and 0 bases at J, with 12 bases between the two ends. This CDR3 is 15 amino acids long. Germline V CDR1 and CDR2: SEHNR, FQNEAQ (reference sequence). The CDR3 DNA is TGTGCCAGCAGCACCGGACAATCGAGCACAGATACGCAGTATTTT. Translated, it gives CASSTGQSSTDTQYF.

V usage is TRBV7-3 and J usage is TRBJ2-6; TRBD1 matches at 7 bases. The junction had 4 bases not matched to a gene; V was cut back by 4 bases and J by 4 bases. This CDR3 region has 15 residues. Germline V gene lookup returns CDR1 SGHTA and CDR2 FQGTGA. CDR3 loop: CASSSDRAGANVLTF. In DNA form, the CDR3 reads TGTGCCAGCAGCTCCGACAGGGCCGGGGCCAACGTCCTGACTTTC.

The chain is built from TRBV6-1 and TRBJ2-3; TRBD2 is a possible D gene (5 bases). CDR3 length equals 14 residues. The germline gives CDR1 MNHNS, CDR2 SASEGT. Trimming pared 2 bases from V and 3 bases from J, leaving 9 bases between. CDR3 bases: TGTGCCAGCAGTGAACGGACTTTAACAGATACGCAGTATTTT. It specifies CASSERTLTDTQYF.

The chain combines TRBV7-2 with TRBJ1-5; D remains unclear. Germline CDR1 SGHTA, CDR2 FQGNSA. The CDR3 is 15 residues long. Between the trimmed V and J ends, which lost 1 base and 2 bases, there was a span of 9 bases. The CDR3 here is CASSLVLGGNQPQHF. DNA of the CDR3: TGTGCCAGCAGCTTAGTGTTGGGAGGCAATCAGCCCCAGCATTTT.

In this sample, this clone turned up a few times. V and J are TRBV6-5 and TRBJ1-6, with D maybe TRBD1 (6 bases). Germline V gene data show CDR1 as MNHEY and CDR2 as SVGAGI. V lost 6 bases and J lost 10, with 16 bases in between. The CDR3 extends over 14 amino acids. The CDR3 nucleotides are TGTGCCAGCAGGTCCGGGACATCATACTCACCCCTCCACTTT. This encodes CASRSGTSYSPLHF.

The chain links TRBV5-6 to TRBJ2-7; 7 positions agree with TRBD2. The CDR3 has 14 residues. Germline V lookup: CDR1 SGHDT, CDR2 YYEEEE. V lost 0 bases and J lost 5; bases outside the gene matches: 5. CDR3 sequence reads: CASSLAGREHEQYF. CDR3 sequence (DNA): TGTGCCAGCAGCTTGGCCGGGCGGGAGCACGAGCAGTACTTC.

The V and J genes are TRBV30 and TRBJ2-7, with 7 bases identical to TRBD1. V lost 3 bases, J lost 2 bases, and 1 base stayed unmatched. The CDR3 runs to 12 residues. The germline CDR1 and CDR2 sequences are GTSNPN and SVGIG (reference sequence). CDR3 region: CAWRGTAYEQYF. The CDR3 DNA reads TGTGCCTGGAGAGGGACAGCCTACGAGCAGTACTTC.

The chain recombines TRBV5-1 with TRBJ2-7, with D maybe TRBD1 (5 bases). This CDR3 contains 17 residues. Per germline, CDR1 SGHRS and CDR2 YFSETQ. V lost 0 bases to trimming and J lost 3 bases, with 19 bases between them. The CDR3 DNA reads TGCGCCAGCAGCTTGGGGTCAGGGCCCAAGGGCGTCTACGAGCAGTACTTC. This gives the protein CASSLGSGPKGVYEQYF.

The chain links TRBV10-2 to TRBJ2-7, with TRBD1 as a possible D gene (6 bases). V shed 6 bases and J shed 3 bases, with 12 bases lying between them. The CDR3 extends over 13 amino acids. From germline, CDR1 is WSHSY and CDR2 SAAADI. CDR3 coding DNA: TGCGCCAGCAGGCTCGGGACATACTACGAGCAGTACTTC. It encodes CASRLGTYYEQYF.

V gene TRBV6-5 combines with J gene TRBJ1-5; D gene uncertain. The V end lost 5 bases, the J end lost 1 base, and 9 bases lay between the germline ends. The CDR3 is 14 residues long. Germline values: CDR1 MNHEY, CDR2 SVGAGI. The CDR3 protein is CASSRAGSNQPQHF. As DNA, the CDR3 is TGTGCCAGCAGTAGGGCGGGAAGCAATCAGCCCCAGCATTTT.

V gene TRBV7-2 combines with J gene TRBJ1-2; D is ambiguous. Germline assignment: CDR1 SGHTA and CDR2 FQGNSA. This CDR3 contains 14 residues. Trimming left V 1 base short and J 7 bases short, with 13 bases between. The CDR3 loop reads CASSLVSDRRGYTF. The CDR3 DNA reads TGTGCCAGCAGCTTAGTGTCAGATCGTCGTGGCTACACCTTC.

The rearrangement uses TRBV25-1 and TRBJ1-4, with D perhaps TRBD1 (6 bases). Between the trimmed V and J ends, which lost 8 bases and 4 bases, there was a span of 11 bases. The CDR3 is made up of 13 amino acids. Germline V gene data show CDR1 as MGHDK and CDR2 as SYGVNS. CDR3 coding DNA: TGTGCCAGCGCAGGGGCGGGTAATGAAAAACTGTTTTTT. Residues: CASAGAGNEKLFF.

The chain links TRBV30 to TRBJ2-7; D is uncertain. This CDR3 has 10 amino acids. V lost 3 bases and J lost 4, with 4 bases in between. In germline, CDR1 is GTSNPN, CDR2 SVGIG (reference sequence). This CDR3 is CAWSGYEQYF. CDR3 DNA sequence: TGTGCCTGGAGCGGGTACGAGCAGTACTTC.

The CDR3 region is CASTNPLDYRYEQYF. The CDR3 DNA reads as TGCGCCAGCACCAACCCACTTGACTATCGCTACGAGCAGTACTTC. This sequence joins TRBV5-1 and TRBJ2-7, with D possibly matching TRBD2 (5 bases). V dropped 6 bases and J dropped 3 bases, with 19 bases sitting between them. The germline gives CDR1 SGHRS, CDR2 YFSETQ. CDR3 length: 15 amino acids.

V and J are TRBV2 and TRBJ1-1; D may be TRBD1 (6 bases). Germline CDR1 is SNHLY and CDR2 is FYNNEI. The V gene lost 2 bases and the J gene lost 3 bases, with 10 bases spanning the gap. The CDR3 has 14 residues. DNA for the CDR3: TGTGCCAGCAGTGAACAAGGGGGTTACACTGAAGCTTTCTTT. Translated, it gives CASSEQGGYTEAFF.